The next 27 T cell receptor beta chains were all read from a single sample in a study of shared clonotypes between healthy human individuals. Assay used: immunoSEQ multiplex PCR; TCRdb lists only in-frame clones, some missing. This sample yields some 2,000,000 clones, of which 90% to 97% are seen a single time; around 0.13% belongs to the top ten. The sequenced material came from naive CD4+ T cells sorted from blood. Described subset: CD45RA+ positively selected. These receptors all come from a man between 18 and 29 years old in good health.

The chain combines TRBV28 with TRBJ1-5; TRBD1 aligns across 10 bases. This CDR3 spans 17 amino acids. Unmatched junction bases numbered 18, after V lost 8 bases and J lost 8 bases. Germline CDR1 MDHEN, CDR2 SYDVKM. The CDR3 region is CASRGEKGQGIGEPQHF. CDR3 coding DNA: TGTGCCAGCCGCGGTGAGAAGGGACAGGGGATTGGGGAGCCCCAGCATTTT.

V is TRBV4-1 and J is TRBJ2-1, with unresolved D. The CDR3 is 16 residues long. Germline values: CDR1 MGHRA, CDR2 YSYEKL. Trimming left V 0 bases short and J 4 bases short, with 13 bases between. CDR3 DNA sequence: TGCGCCAGCAGCCAAGATCGGCAGGTAGATTACAATGAGCAGTTCTTC. Amino acids: CASSQDRQVDYNEQFF.

In regard to this clone: Other DNA variants within this sample encode the same CDR3. The V gene is TRBV11-2, the J gene TRBJ1-5; the D is unclear. Between the trimmed V and J ends, which lost 5 bases and 5 bases, there was a span of 10 bases. The germline V gene encodes CDR1 SGHAT and CDR2 FQNNGV. This CDR3 has 13 residues. The CDR3 DNA reads TGTGCCAGCAGCCCGGACCGAGATCAGCCCCAGCATTTT. Translated, it gives CASSPDRDQPQHF. Using reference TRBV11-2 and TRBJ1-5 for the parts outside the CDR3, the full variable domain is EAGVAQSPRYKIIEKRQSVAFWCNPISGHATLYWYQQILGQGPKLLIQFQNNGVVDDSQLPKDRFSAERLKGVDSTLKIQPAKLEDSAVYLCASSPDRDQPQHFGDGTRLSIL.

The V gene is TRBV6-6, the J gene TRBJ1-6, with D unresolved. The CDR3 extends over 13 amino acids. CDR1 and CDR2 from the germline V gene are MNHNY and SVGAGI (reference sequence). The germline V and J ends were trimmed by 8 bases and 7 bases, with 12 bases remaining between them. DNA for the CDR3: TGTGCCAGCGGTCTAGGTGACAATTCACCCCTCCACTTT. Its protein product is CASGLGDNSPLHF.

The rearrangement joins TRBV10-3 to TRBJ2-2; TRBD1 matches at 7 bases. The CDR3 loop spans 15 amino acids. Germline loops: CDR1 ENHRY, CDR2 SYGVKD. The V gene end was trimmed by 10 bases and the J gene end by 2 bases; junction bases not matched to a gene: 10. The CDR3 sequence is CASHPGTANTGELFF. The CDR3 DNA reads as TGTGCCAGCCATCCCGGGACAGCAAACACCGGGGAGCTGTTTTTT.

This rearrangement joins TRBV6-1 to TRBJ1-3; 7 bases line up with TRBD1. This CDR3 region has 14 residues. The junction had 3 bases not matched to a gene; V was cut back by 5 bases and J by 2 bases. Germline V gene lookup returns CDR1 MNHNS and CDR2 SASEGT. The CDR3 loop is CASSNRGTGNTIYF. CDR3 nucleotides: TGTGCCAGCAGTAACAGGGGAACTGGAAACACCATATATTTT.

This rearrangement joins TRBV12-5 to TRBJ2-5; D possibly corresponds to TRBD1 (5 bases). CDR3 length: 15 amino acids. V gave up 1 base and J gave up 2 bases, with 11 bases separating them. CDR1 is LGHNT, CDR2 FRNRAP, per germline. The CDR3 DNA reads TGTGCTAGTGGTTTGGGCGACAGAGTTCAAGAGACCCAGTACTTC. Encoded protein: CASGLGDRVQETQYF.

The gene calls are TRBV7-9 and TRBJ1-3; D is ambiguous. Looked up from germline, CDR1 is SEHNR and CDR2 is FQNEAQ (reference sequence). CDR3 length: 13 amino acids. V lost 10 bases to trimming and J lost 0 bases, with 10 bases between them. CDR3 in amino acids: CAIQKSSGNTIYF. The CDR3, as DNA: TGTGCCATCCAGAAGAGCTCTGGAAACACCATATATTTT.

This clone was counted a single time. Within the sample, other DNA sequences also encode this same CDR3. V usage is TRBV9 and J usage is TRBJ2-1, with D uncertain. The CDR3 loop spans 14 amino acids. Trimming took off 2 bases at V and 9 bases at J, with 15 bases between the two ends. Germline V gives CDR1 SGDLS, CDR2 YYNGEE. The CDR3 nucleotides read TGTGCCAGCAGCGTCGAGAGTGGTCGAGGTGAGCAGTTCTTC. Protein: CASSVESGRGEQFF.

This chain links TRBV4-1 with TRBJ1-1; D might be TRBD1 (6 bases). The V gene's germline CDR1 is MGHRA and CDR2 YSYEKL. Between the trimmed V and J ends, which lost 0 bases and 2 bases, there was a span of 7 bases. The CDR3 has 14 residues. In DNA, the CDR3 is TGCGCCAGCAGCCAAGAGGACAGAAACACTGAAGCTTTCTTT. It encodes CASSQEDRNTEAFF.

This chain uses TRBV28 with TRBJ2-2, with D perhaps TRBD1 (5 bases). CDR3 length: 14 residues. The ends were cut back, 7 bases at V and 2 bases at J, with 11 bases in the middle. Germline CDR1 is MDHEN and CDR2 is SYDVKM. For the CDR3, the DNA is TGTGCCAGCATTGCGACAGCTAACACCGGGGAGCTGTTTTTT. Translating gives CASIATANTGELFF.

This sequence joins TRBV29-1 and TRBJ2-7; 7 bases are a match to TRBD1. The J segment lost 2 bases and the V segment lost 4 bases, leaving 5 bases of the junction unmatched. The CDR3 sequence is 13 residues long. Germline V CDR1 and CDR2: SQVTM, ANQGSEA. The CDR3 nucleotides read TGCAGCGTTGGGGGACAGCCACCCTACGAGCAGTACTTC. This encodes CSVGGQPPYEQYF.

This rearrangement joins TRBV2 to TRBJ2-5; 9 bases are shared with TRBD2. The CDR3 runs 14 residues. J was trimmed by 7 bases and V by 7 bases; bases with no gene match: 10. Germline V gene data show CDR1 as SNHLY and CDR2 as FYNNEI. This CDR3 is CASKLAGLGGTQYF. For the CDR3, the DNA is TGTGCCAGCAAACTAGCGGGTCTCGGAGGGACCCAGTACTTC.

The rearrangement joins TRBV6-5 to TRBJ2-7; TRBD1 aligns across 9 bases. The CDR3 has 15 residues. With V trimmed by 8 bases and J by 1 base, 9 bases remained unmatched. CDR1 and CDR2 (germline): MNHEY, SVGAGI. In nucleotides, the CDR3 is TGTGCCAGCTCAGGACCCGGACAGGGGTCCTACGAGCAGTACTTC. Translated: CASSGPGQGSYEQYF.

In this sample, this clone turned up a few times. The chain has TRBV27 and TRBJ1-6; 9 bases map to TRBD1. This CDR3 comprises 14 residues. With V trimmed by 4 bases and J by 9 bases, 4 bases remained unmatched. CDR1 is MNHEY and CDR2 is SMNVEV in the germline V gene (reference sequence). In nucleotides, the CDR3 is TGTGCCAGCAGTTGGGACAGGGAGGGTTCACCCCTCCACTTT. It specifies CASSWDREGSPLHF.

The CDR3 DNA sequence: TGTGCCAGCAGCTTTTACAGGGCAAGTAGCTCCTACAATGAGCAGTTCTTC. It yields the protein CASSFYRASSSYNEQFF. The V gene is TRBV7-2, the J gene TRBJ2-1; possibly TRBD1 for D (6 bases). Germline CDR1 SGHTA, CDR2 FQGNSA. The CDR3 consists of 17 residues. Trimming removed 3 bases from V and 0 bases from J, with 15 bases in between.

The gene calls are TRBV6-6 and TRBJ2-7; 9 bases line up with TRBD1. Germline V gene sequence: CDR1 MNHNY, CDR2 SVGAGI (reference sequence). V dropped 2 bases and J dropped 7; count of bases not matched to a gene: 9. This CDR3 spans 15 amino acids. CDR3 DNA sequence: TGTGCCAGCAGTTACAGGACAGGGGCATTCGAAGAGCAGTACTTC. Its protein product is CASSYRTGAFEEQYF.

V usage is TRBV11-2 and J usage is TRBJ2-5; D perhaps matches TRBD1 (6 bases). The ends were cut back, 1 base at V and 4 bases at J, with 19 bases in the middle. CDR3 length equals 17 residues. Germline CDR1 is SGHAT and CDR2 is FQNNGV. DNA for the CDR3: TGTGCCAGCAGCTTAGGAGGGGGTAGCAAAAGGGGAGAGACCCAGTACTTC. Translated, it gives CASSLGGGSKRGETQYF.

The chain links TRBV30 to TRBJ2-7; D may match TRBD1 or TRBD2 (5 bases each). With 0 bases removed from V and 2 bases from J, the gap between germline ends came to 8 bases. Per germline, CDR1 GTSNPN and CDR2 SVGIG (reference sequence). This CDR3 is built from 13 residues. CDR3 coding DNA: TGTGCCTGGAGTGTTGGGGACCCCTACGAGCAGTACTTC. Residues: CAWSVGDPYEQYF.

J is TRBJ2-7 and V is TRBV6-4; D gene ambiguous. This CDR3 is built from 15 residues. CDR1 MRHNA and CDR2 SNTAGT come from the germline V gene. Trimming removed 0 bases from V and 2 bases from J, with 11 bases in between. CDR3 sequence reads: CASSDSRKVTYEQYF. CDR3 DNA sequence: TGTGCCAGCAGTGACTCCAGGAAAGTCACCTACGAGCAGTACTTC.

The chain employs TRBV2 and TRBJ1-1, with 9 bases identical to TRBD1. V lost 5 bases to trimming and J lost 2 bases; unmatched junction nucleotides: 3. Germline-derived CDR1 and CDR2 are SNHLY and FYNNEI. The CDR3 extends over 14 amino acids. Here the CDR3 reads CASSSTGGNTEAFF. The CDR3 DNA sequence: TGTGCCAGCAGTTCGACAGGGGGAAACACTGAAGCTTTCTTT. The complete variable domain, with remaining parts taken from reference TRBV2 and TRBJ1-1, reads EPEVTQTPSHQVTQMGQEVILRCVPISNHLYFYWYRQILGQKVEFLVSFYNNEISEKSEIFDDQFSVERPDGSNFTLKIRSTKLEDSAMYFCASSSTGGNTEAFFGQGTRLTVV.

In the case of this clone: The same CDR3 also results from other DNA sequences found in this sample. This chain uses TRBV18 with TRBJ2-7, with D unresolved. CDR1 KGHSH and CDR2 LQKENI come from the germline V gene. CDR3 length: 12 residues. Trimming cost V 0 bases and J 4 bases, with 4 bases left between them. The CDR3 DNA reads TGTGCCAGCTCACCACCGACTTACGAGCAGTACTTC. This sequence encodes CASSPPTYEQYF.

This clone was found once. This sequence joins TRBV5-6 and TRBJ2-3; 8 nucleotides align to TRBD1. Germline V CDR1 and CDR2: SGHDT, YYEEEE. There are 15 residues in the CDR3. Trimming removed 3 bases from V and 6 bases from J; junction bases left unmatched: 9. The CDR3 loop reads CASSWDRKLFDTQYF. CDR3 DNA: TGTGCCAGCAGCTGGGACAGGAAACTCTTCGATACGCAGTATTTT.

CDR3 protein: CASSQDGLATYGYTF. In DNA, the CDR3 is TGCGCCAGCAGCCAAGATGGGTTGGCGACGTATGGCTACACCTTC. The J gene is TRBJ1-2, the V gene TRBV4-1, with D unresolved. The CDR3 has 15 amino acids. Germline assignment: CDR1 MGHRA and CDR2 YSYEKL. With 0 bases removed from V and 5 bases from J, the gap between germline ends came to 13 bases.

V and J are TRBV6-5 and TRBJ1-5; D remains ambiguous. The CDR3 is made up of 13 amino acids. In germline, CDR1 is MNHEY, CDR2 SVGAGI. Trimming cost V 5 bases and J 5 bases, with 10 bases left between them. CDR3 region: CASSRSTDQPQHF. For the CDR3, the DNA is TGTGCCAGCAGTCGAAGTACCGATCAGCCCCAGCATTTT.

Remarks on this clone: Germline is not matched at one junction end, which may reflect a read error. The gene calls are TRBV4-2 and TRBJ1-4; D is possibly TRBD1 (5 bases). This CDR3 spans 13 amino acids. Germline CDR1 is LGHNA and CDR2 is YNFKEQ. In DNA, the CDR3 is TGTGCCAGCAGCCAAGATTTTGGGGGACGCGTCCTTTTT. This translates into CASSQDFGGRVLF.

The V and J genes are TRBV5-4 and TRBJ2-2; TRBD1 is a possible D gene (5 bases). The CDR3 consists of 14 residues. CDR1 is SGHNT and CDR2 is YYREEE in the germline V gene (reference sequence). V was trimmed by 0 bases and J by 7 bases, leaving 10 bases between them. The CDR3 DNA reads as TGTGCCAGCAGCTTGGAAGGGGTTGACGGGGAGCTGTTTTTT. This encodes CASSLEGVDGELFF.